These 9 T cell receptor beta chains came from one sample sequenced in a study of T cell responses to AZD1222 COVID-19 vaccine. TCRdb's copy holds only in-frame clones and misses some; the assay was immunoSEQ multiplex PCR. This table has 140,000 to 150,000 clones, approximately 92% appearing once. The specimen comprised peripheral blood, sampled on day 0 of AZD1222 vaccination. Source of these receptors: an adult in good health.

The chain recombines TRBV3-1 (or the pseudogene TRBV3-2) with TRBJ1-5, with a weak D call TRBD1 (6 bases). The CDR3 covers 14 residues. The V end lost 9 bases, the J end lost 0 bases, and 12 bases lay between the germline ends. The germline V gene encodes CDR1 LGHDT and CDR2 YNNKEL (reference sequence). CDR3 residues: CASGGGSSNQPQHF. The CDR3 DNA follows: TGTGCCAGTGGGGGGGGCAGTAGCAATCAGCCCCAGCATTTT.

The chain employs TRBV5-4 and TRBJ1-4, with 9 bases matching TRBD1. Losses at the gene ends were 3 bases for V and 8 bases for J; bases not matched to a gene: 8. The germline V gene encodes CDR1 SGHNT and CDR2 YYREEE (reference sequence). The CDR3 has 15 amino acids. CDR3 loop: CASSSRDREGEKLFF. The DNA of the CDR3 is TGTGCCAGCAGCTCACGGGACAGGGAGGGAGAAAAACTGTTTTTT.

The J gene is TRBJ2-1, the V gene TRBV27; D is tentatively TRBD1 or TRBD2 (5 bases each). The CDR3 is 12 residues long. The germline CDR1 and CDR2 sequences are MNHEY and SMNVEV (reference sequence). V lost 5 bases and J 10 bases, leaving 12 bases between the germline ends. For the CDR3, the DNA is TGTGCCAGCAGTACTAGGGGAGACGAGCAGTTCTTC. This encodes CASSTRGDEQFF.

The V call is TRBV2, the J call TRBJ2-5; perhaps D is TRBD1 or TRBD2 (5 bases each). The CDR3 has 14 amino acids. Deletions cut 4 bases from V and 3 bases from J, with 12 bases between. From germline, CDR1 is SNHLY and CDR2 FYNNEI. The CDR3 DNA reads TGTGCCAGCAGTGTTGACCAGGGAGAAGAGACCCAGTACTTC. This sequence encodes CASSVDQGEETQYF.

The rearrangement links TRBV30 to TRBJ2-7; D gene unclear. The length of the CDR3 is 11 residues. Germline CDR1 is GTSNPN and CDR2 is SVGIG (reference sequence). The V and J ends lost 3 bases and 2 bases respectively, with 5 bases between them. In nucleotides, the CDR3 is TGTGCCTGGAGCCTAGCCTACGAGCAGTACTTC. Amino acids: CAWSLAYEQYF.

V is TRBV5-4 and J is TRBJ2-3, with 9 bases identical to TRBD2. Losses at the gene ends were 3 bases for V and 4 bases for J; bases not matched to a gene: 9. The CDR3 has 16 residues. Germline V gene lookup returns CDR1 SGHNT and CDR2 YYREEE (reference sequence). CDR3 nucleotides: TGTGCCAGCAGCTCCGGGGCTAGCGGGAATCCAGATACGCAGTATTTT. Encoded protein: CASSSGASGNPDTQYF.

The rearrangement joins TRBV27 to TRBJ2-3; TRBD2 matches 10 bases. Germline values: CDR1 MNHEY, CDR2 SMNVEV (reference sequence). The CDR3 is 15 residues long. The junction had 3 bases not matched to a gene; V was cut back by 3 bases and J by 3 bases. CDR3 sequence reads: CASSFQREGTDTQYF. The CDR3 nucleotides are TGTGCCAGCAGTTTCCAGCGGGAGGGAACAGATACGCAGTATTTT.

This clone was seen a handful of times. The chain combines TRBV7-8 with TRBJ1-6; D uncertain. Germline V lookup: CDR1 SGHVS, CDR2 FQNEAQ. The CDR3 runs to 13 residues. V lost 5 bases, J lost 7 bases, and 9 bases lay in between. The CDR3 DNA follows: TGTGCCAGCAGCCTGGACGGAAATTCACCCCTCCACTTT. Residues: CASSLDGNSPLHF.

This rearrangement joins TRBV7-9 to TRBJ1-4; D is uncertain. The V end lost 4 bases, the J end lost 2 bases, and 5 bases lay between the germline ends. This CDR3 is built from 13 residues. Looked up from germline, CDR1 is SEHNR and CDR2 is FQNEAQ (reference sequence). Written as DNA, the CDR3 is TGTGCCAGCAGCTACAGTACTAATGAAAAACTGTTTTTT. Amino acids: CASSYSTNEKLFF. The whole variable domain, remainder taken from reference TRBV7-9 and TRBJ1-4, is DTGVSQNPRHKITKRGQNVTFRCDPISEHNRLYWYRQTLGQGPEFLTYFQNEAQLEKSRLLSDRFSAERPKGSFSTLEIQRTEQGDSAMYLCASSYSTNEKLFFGSGTQLSVL.